These 8 T cell receptor beta chains were sequenced from one sample in a study of identical twins. TCRdb independently ran MiXCR on the 5' RACE reads; one entry per CDR3 protein. Of around 490,000 distinct CDR3 sequences detected, about 15% appear once; the ten largest clones hold roughly 0.43%. In addition, the sample was reused for a study of yellow fever vaccine responses in identical twins.

The sequenced material came from CD4+ T cells sorted from blood. The source of these receptors is a young woman in good health.

This clonotype was seen a few times. The chain employs TRBV12-3 or TRBV12-4 and TRBJ2-5; no definite D call. With 4 bases removed from V and 1 base from J, the gap between germline ends came to 7 bases. This CDR3 region has 13 residues. CDR3 bases: TGTGCCAGCAGTTGGCTTGCCCAAGAGACCCAGTACTTC. Its translation: CASSWLAQETQYF.

The rearrangement joins TRBV9 to TRBJ2-1; D is perhaps TRBD2 (6 bases). This CDR3 is 15 amino acids long. V lost 0 bases, J lost 3 bases, and 10 bases lay in between. From germline, CDR1 is SGDLS and CDR2 YYNGEE. CDR3 sequence (DNA): TGTGCCAGCAGCGTAGTGCCTAGCGACTACAATGAGCAGTTCTTC. Encoded protein: CASSVVPSDYNEQFF.

This clonotype has only a few counts. This chain uses TRBV6-7 with TRBJ2-2; tentatively, D is TRBD1 or TRBD2 (6 bases each). TRBV6-7 has ORF status, its function being uncertain. This CDR3 comprises 17 residues. V lost 0 bases to trimming and J lost 1 base, with 12 bases between them. The CDR3 DNA reads TGTGCCAGCAGTTACTCTTCGGGGGCAGGGAACACCGGGGAGCTGTTTTTT. Its translation: CASSYSSGAGNTGELFF.

J is TRBJ2-4 and V is TRBV3-1; D ambiguous. Germline CDR1 LGHDT, CDR2 YNNKEL (reference sequence). V was shortened by 3 bases and J by 4 bases, with 13 bases between the two germline ends. This CDR3 is built from 15 residues. For the CDR3, the DNA is TGTGCCAGCAGCCATCGTGCCCTAGAGAAAAACATTCAGTACTTC. Protein: CASSHRALEKNIQYF.

In its sample, this clonotype was seen many times. The chain has TRBV20-1 and TRBJ2-3; D might be TRBD2 (5 bases). CDR3 length equals 12 residues. V dropped 4 bases and J dropped 3 bases, with 8 bases sitting between them. Per the germline V gene, CDR1 is DFQATT and CDR2 is SNEGSKA (reference sequence). This CDR3 reads CSANGETDTQYF. CDR3 DNA sequence: TGCAGTGCTAACGGGGAGACAGATACGCAGTATTTT.

In its sample, this clonotype was seen a few times. The chain is built from TRBV28 and TRBJ1-1; the D gene is possibly TRBD1 (5 bases). From germline, CDR1 is MDHEN and CDR2 SYDVKM. The CDR3 runs to 17 residues. V shed 2 bases and J shed 0 bases, with 16 bases lying between them. The CDR3 sequence: CASSLPRGGTVNTEAFF. For the CDR3, the DNA is TGTGCCAGCAGTTTACCCCGGGGCGGGACGGTGAACACTGAAGCTTTCTTT. The full variable domain, completed using reference TRBV28 and TRBJ1-1, is DVKVTQSSRYLVKRTGEKVFLECVQDMDHENMFWYRQDPGLGLRLIYFSYDVKMKEKGDIPEGYSVSREKKERFSLILESASTNQTSMYLCASSLPRGGTVNTEAFFGQGTRLTVV.

To note about this clonotype: The CDR3 carries no conserved terminal phenylalanine or tryptophan, so it likely arises from a read error. This chain links TRBV5-1 with TRBJ2-5, with 8 bases that match TRBD1. Unmatched junction bases numbered 7, after V lost 4 bases and J lost 5 bases. The germline CDR1 and CDR2 sequences are SGHRS and YFSETQ. CDR3 length: 14 amino acids. CDR3 protein: CASSVGQGVETQYL. The CDR3 DNA is TGCGCCAGCAGCGTCGGACAGGGAGTCGAGACCCAGTACTTA.

This clonotype was found a few times. The chain is built from TRBV12-3 or TRBV12-4 and TRBJ2-2, with 13 bases aligning to TRBD2. The CDR3 extends over 16 amino acids. V dropped 3 bases and J dropped 6; count of bases not matched to a gene: 4. The CDR3 loop reads CASSLGTSGAPGELFF. In nucleotides, the CDR3 is TGTGCCAGCAGTTTGGGGACTAGCGGGGCCCCCGGGGAGCTGTTTTTT.